This TCR beta chain was retrieved from a study of shared clonotypes between healthy human individuals. For the study at large: For every donor, three CD4 naive, three CD4 memory, two CD8 naive and one CD8 memory plates were used.

In the authors' methods: ImmunoSEQ only sent back junction sequences with no quality scores, so filtering was done differently. Generated by immunoSEQ multiplex PCR, the TCRdb table keeps only in-frame clones and is missing some. That table supplies the V and J calls and clone size; D and trimming were determined from the DNA. The repertoire holds 2 million to 2.5 million clones, with around 95% as singletons. The study's findings and limits: Between a handful of donors, naive CD4 clonotypes were shared at a level of approximately 5%.

J lost 7 bases, V lost 1 base, and 7 bases had no gene match. This CDR3 is built from 15 residues. Germline V gene lookup returns CDR1 LNHDA and CDR2 SQIVND (reference sequence). Points on this clone: Its antigen remains unknown.

The clonotype was recovered from a man aged 18 to 29 in good health. The sample was naive CD4+ T cells sorted from blood. Subset specified: CD45RA+ positively selected. The J gene is TRBJ2-1, the V gene TRBV19, with 7 bases aligning to TRBD2. CDR3 bases: TGTGCCAGTAGTATAGGTCGGGCGGGAGCGAATGAGCAGTTCTTC. Translation: CASSIGRAGANEQFF.